This T cell receptor beta chain was found in a study of T cell repertoires in cytomegalovirus infection. Study details: Public TCR beta signatures were indicative of both CMV infection and a matching HLA type. Broader study findings: Cumulative public TCR beta family frequency identified CMV carriers with the relevant HLA.

This clonotype has just a few counts. What it binds is unknown. Trimming shortened V by 3 bases and J by 5 bases, and 13 bases separated the two germline ends. The CDR3 totals 13 residues. Per the germline V gene, CDR1 is SQVTM and CDR2 is ANQGSEA. TCRdb reprocessed the reads via MiXCR and lists one record per CDR3 protein. The data hold approximately 240,000 distinct CDR3 sequences, with roughly 12% observed a single time. The chain recombines TRBV29-1 with TRBJ2-5; D may match TRBD1 or TRBD2 (5 bases each). The receptor comes from a human donor in good health (CMV status not recorded). Some clones in this sample may be carry-over from other donors' samples. Sequencing was carried out using PBMCs. This CDR3 reads CSVERAGRETQYF. CDR3 DNA: TGCAGCGTTGAGAGGGCAGGGCGGGAGACCCAGTACTTC.